The clone carrying this T cell receptor beta chain was seen many times. The antigen remains undetermined. Prepared TCR beta cDNA libraries contained unique molecular identifiers. A single record per CDR3 protein comes from TCRdb applying MiXCR to the PCR reads. This table holds some 690,000 distinct CDR3 sequences, 25% to 30% found once. The CDR3 is 15 amino acids. V lost 3 bases and J 7 bases, leaving 19 bases between the germline ends. Germline loops: CDR1 DFQATT, CDR2 SNEGSKA (reference sequence). This sample is part of a study of post-analysis software for immune sequencing data. In the study overall: Relapsing-remitting, secondary progressive and progressive-relapsing forms of multiple sclerosis all featured among disease courses.

General observations from the study: Among multiple sclerosis patients, normalized Chao1 diversity was significantly below that of controls. Five or six TRBV segments, including TRBV5-6, TRBV5-1 and TRBV20-1, were more frequent in patients than controls.

Sequenced input: blood. This clonotype originated in a girl aged 10-17 years with multiple sclerosis. This chain links TRBV20-1 with TRBJ2-1, with a weak D call TRBD2 (5 bases). CDR3 DNA sequence: TGCAGTGCTAGGGTCTCGCGGGCTATTAAGAATGAGCAGTTCTTC. Amino acids: CSARVSRAIKNEQFF.